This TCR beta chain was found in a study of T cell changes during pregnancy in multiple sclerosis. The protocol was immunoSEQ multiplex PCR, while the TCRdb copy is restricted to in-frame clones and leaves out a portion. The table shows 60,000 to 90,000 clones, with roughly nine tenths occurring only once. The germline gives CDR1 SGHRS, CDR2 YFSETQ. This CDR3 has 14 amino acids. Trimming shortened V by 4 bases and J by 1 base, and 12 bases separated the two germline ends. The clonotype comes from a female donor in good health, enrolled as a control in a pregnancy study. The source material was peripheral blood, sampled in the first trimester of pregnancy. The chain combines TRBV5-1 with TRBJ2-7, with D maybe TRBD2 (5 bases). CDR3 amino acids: CASSPGVGSYEQYF. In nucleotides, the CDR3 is TGCGCCAGCAGCCCCGGGGTGGGGTCCTACGAGCAGTACTTC.